Sequencing of this T cell receptor (beta chain) was carried out in a study of identical twins. It was template switching that added a universal primer site, and there were unique molecular identifiers on the cDNA. TCRdb re-called the 5' RACE reads through MiXCR, storing one row per CDR3 protein. The table lists roughly 540,000 distinct CDR3 sequences, roughly 21% of them singletons, with about 0.91% in the top ten. These records were also assigned to another study, of T cells expressing NK-cell markers. That paper adds: Sorted CD3+CD56+NKG2C+, CD3+CD56+NKG2C- and CD3+CD56-NKG2C+ T cells supplied TCR beta repertoires. HCMV serostatus: most of the eight sequenced donors positive, one negative.

The TCR sequence derives from a woman younger than 35 in good health. Sequencing was carried out using CD4+ T cells sorted from blood.

CDR3 residues: CASSQAALGGQTYEQYF. The CDR3 bases are TGCGCCAGCAGCCAAGCTGCCCTCGGAGGTCAAACCTACGAGCAGTACTTC. The rearrangement links TRBV4-3 to TRBJ2-7, with TRBD2 as a possible D gene (5 bases). The germline V gene encodes CDR1 LGHNA and CDR2 YSLEER. Trimming pared 1 base from V and 2 bases from J, leaving 18 bases between. This CDR3 spans 17 amino acids.